This T cell receptor (beta chain) emerged from a study of molecular identifiers for immune sequencing clone quantification. As to this clonotype: Its cognate antigen is unknown. A clone one base away is much larger, so this may be a read error.

TCRdb independently ran MiXCR on the PCR reads; one entry per CDR3 protein. The sample holds 600,000 to 650,000 distinct CDR3 sequences, about 20% seen once. Overall study findings and caveats: Clones above 20 RNA copies held over 97% of effector molecules, under 1% in naive cells.

The CDR3 contains 13 residues. Libraries for naive CD8 T cells, which were made from about 20,000 to 1,000,000 sorted cells, drew on 10%, 30% or 50% of the RNA. The CD8+CD4-CCR7+CD45RA+ phenotype defined the sorted naive CD8 T cells. This clonotype was sampled from a human donor in good health. Some libraries in this study had Jurkat cell RNA spiked in. The material sequenced was naive CD8+ T cells from blood, with Jurkat cell RNA spiked in. Subset in this sample: FACS-sorted CD8+CD4-CCR7+CD45RA+ naive T cells. The gene calls are TRBV12-3 or TRBV12-4 and TRBJ2-7; D gene ambiguous. The CDR3 sequence is CASSLNMGKEQCF. CDR3 sequence (DNA): TGTGCCAGCAGTTTAAACATGGGGAAGGAGCAGTGCTTC.